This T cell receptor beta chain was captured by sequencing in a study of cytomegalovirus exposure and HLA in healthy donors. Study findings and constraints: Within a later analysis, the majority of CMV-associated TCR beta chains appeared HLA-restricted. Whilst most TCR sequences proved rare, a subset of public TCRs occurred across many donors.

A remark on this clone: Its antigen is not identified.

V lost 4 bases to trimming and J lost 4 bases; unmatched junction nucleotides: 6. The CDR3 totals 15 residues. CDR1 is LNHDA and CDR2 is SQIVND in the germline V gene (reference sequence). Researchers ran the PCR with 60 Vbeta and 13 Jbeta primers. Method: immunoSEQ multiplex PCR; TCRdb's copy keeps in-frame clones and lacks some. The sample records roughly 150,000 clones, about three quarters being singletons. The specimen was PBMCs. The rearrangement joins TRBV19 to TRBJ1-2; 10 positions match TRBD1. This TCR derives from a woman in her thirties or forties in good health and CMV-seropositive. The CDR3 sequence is CASSTDRGRSYGYTF. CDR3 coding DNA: TGTGCCAGTAGTACTGACAGGGGGCGCAGCTATGGCTACACCTTC.